The entry below describes one T cell receptor beta chain. Random hexamers were used to reverse transcribe an amount of about 0.45 to 1 ug RNA. An immunoSEQ multiplex PCR amplified TCR beta CDR3 over 54 Vbeta and 13 Jbeta. TCRdb reprocessed the immunoSEQ multiplex PCR reads via MiXCR and lists one record per CDR3 protein. This repertoire shows around 180,000 distinct CDR3 sequences, 90% to 95% found once; its top ten account for 0.12%. The source of the sample is a study of CD8 T cells in Susac syndrome. About the research overall: At the time their blood was drawn, patients with Susac syndrome were either therapy-naive, on corticosteroids (with some of them also receiving intravenous immunoglobulin), or on intravenous immunoglobulin alone.

The TEMRA cells underwent FACS enrichment, while the CD8+ and CD4+ T cells underwent negative isolation. The CDR3 has 16 amino acids. CDR1 and CDR2 from the germline V gene are SGHTA and FQGNSA. V was cut by 5 bases and J by 4 bases, with 18 bases left in between. This TCR was recovered from a human donor with Susac syndrome. Source material: CD4+ T cells from PBMCs. The chain links TRBV7-2 to TRBJ1-5; D is possibly TRBD1 (6 bases). CDR3 loop: CASSPHGQSGNQPQHF. The CDR3, as DNA: TGTGCCAGCAGCCCTCACGGACAGTCGGGGAATCAGCCCCAGCATTTT.